The source of this TCR beta chain is a study of response to subunit inactivated influenza vaccine. Points from the study as a whole: Seasonal influenza vaccination, on each occasion, was suggested by the authors to recruit few new T cells.

TCRdb re-called the RT-PCR reads through MiXCR, storing one row per CDR3 protein. This table has more than 550,000 distinct CDR3 sequences, roughly 12% appearing once. The ends were cut back, 3 bases at V and 6 bases at J, with 14 bases in the middle. CDR1 and CDR2 from the germline V gene are SGDLS and YYNGEE. The CDR3 has 14 amino acids. In the case of this clonotype: Its cognate antigen is unknown.

The chain links TRBV9 to TRBJ2-3, with D perhaps TRBD2 (5 bases). The source was PBMCs from blood, collected on the day of vaccination. The origin of this receptor is a man in his fifties or sixties who received an inactivated influenza vaccine. The DNA for the CDR3 is TGTGCCAGCAGCGCCCGAGGGCAGGCGGATACGCAGTATTTT. This sequence encodes CASSARGQADTQYF.